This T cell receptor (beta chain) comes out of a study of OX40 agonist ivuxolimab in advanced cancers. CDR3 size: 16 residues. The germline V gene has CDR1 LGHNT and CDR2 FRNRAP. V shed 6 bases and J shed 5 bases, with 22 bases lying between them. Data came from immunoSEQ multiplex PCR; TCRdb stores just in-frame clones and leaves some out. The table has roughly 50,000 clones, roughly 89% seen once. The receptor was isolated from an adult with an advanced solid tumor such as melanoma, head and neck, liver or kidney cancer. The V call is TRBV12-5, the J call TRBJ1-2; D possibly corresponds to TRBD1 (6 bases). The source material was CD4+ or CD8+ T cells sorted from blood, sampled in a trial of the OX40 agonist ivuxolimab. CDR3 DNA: TGTGCTAGTGGCCCGGTAGGGGACACACGGGGGTATGGCTACACCTTC. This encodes CASGPVGDTRGYGYTF.